These T cell receptor beta chains were read from a single sample in a study of blood T cell repertoires in COVID-19. The method was immunoSEQ multiplex PCR; TCRdb's version includes in-frame clones alone and lacks a portion of them. The data contain tens of thousands of clones, about 88% of them singletons. The sequenced sample consisted of peripheral blood. The receptor source for this set is a human donor in a cohort sampled during active COVID-19. Both conserved end residues are part of each CDR3. Each record gives: D gene, V gene, J gene, clone size, CDR3 DNA, CDR3 protein. D genes are given only for firm matches. Expanded clones get a size class; other rows say once, few or many, or leave the size out.

>.|TRBV11-2|TRBJ2-5|.
TGTGCCAGCAGCTTAGAGCTAGCGAGGGAGACCCAGTACTTC
CASSLELARETQYF
>TRBD2|TRBV19|TRBJ2-3|.
TGTGCCAGTAGTATCACTAGCGGGGTAAGCACAGATACGCAGTATTTT
CASSITSGVSTDTQYF
>.|TRBV27|TRBJ2-2|.
TGTGCCAGCAGTTTAGGGCGGGCCGGGGAGCTGTTTTTT
CASSLGRAGELFF
>.|TRBV21-1|TRBJ2-6|.
TGTGCCAGCAGCAAAGAAAGCCCCCCCTGGGACAGGGTAACTGGGGCCAACGTCCTGACTTTC
CASSKESPPWDRVTGANVLTF
>.|TRBV12-3/TRBV12-4|TRBJ1-2|.
TGTGCCAGCAGTCCGACAGTGGGCAATGGCTACACCTTC
CASSPTVGNGYTF
>TRBD1|TRBV18|TRBJ1-1|.
TGTGCCAGCTCAATCGGGACAGGGGGGCCTGAAGCTTTCTTT
CASSIGTGGPEAFF
>TRBD2|TRBV19|TRBJ2-1|.
TGTGCCAGTAGTCGACTAGCCGGTACCAATGAGCAGTTCTTC
CASSRLAGTNEQFF
>TRBD1|TRBV19|TRBJ2-2|once
TGTGCCAGGCACGCGGGACAGGGGAACACCGGGGAGCTGTTTTTT
CARHAGQGNTGELFF
>TRBD2|TRBV4-2|TRBJ2-3|.
TGTGCCAGCAGCCAAGAGGAAACTAGCGGTATTCCTAGCACAGATACGCAGTATTTT
CASSQEETSGIPSTDTQYF
>TRBD1|TRBV10-3|TRBJ1-3|.
TGTGCCATCAGTTCCGGACAGGGCGACACCATATATTTT
CAISSGQGDTIYF
>TRBD2|TRBV2|TRBJ2-1|.
TGTGCCAGCAGGCCAGCGTCGGGGGGGGAACACAATGAGCAGTTCTTC
CASRPASGGEHNEQFF